This T cell receptor (beta chain) originates from a study of PD-1 blockade in classical Hodgkin lymphoma. Study-wide findings and caveats: Reported findings placed baseline TCR diversity lower in newly diagnosed patients (compared with healthy donors).

Only a few counts were recorded for this clone. What it binds is not known. Every single patient, without exception, relapsed after autologous stem cell transplantation, and brentuximab vedotin exposure varied. The CDR3 length is 14 residues. In germline, CDR1 is LNHNV, CDR2 YYDKDF (reference sequence). V shed 3 bases and J shed 1 base, with 9 bases lying between them. The data were produced by immunoSEQ multiplex PCR, yet TCRdb's version contains in-frame clones alone and is incomplete. The sample consists of approximately 61,000 clones, 80% to 90% of them appearing once. The origin of this receptor is a human donor with classical Hodgkin lymphoma. The chain carries TRBV15 and TRBJ1-1; D unresolved. The sequencing here drew on peripheral blood mononuclear cells (PBMCs), taken at baseline. CDR3 in amino acids: CATSSIKGNTEAFF. The CDR3 DNA is TGTGCCACCAGCAGTATCAAGGGGAACACTGAAGCTTTCTTT.